The 25 T cell receptor beta chains listed next were all sequenced from one sample in a study of blood T cell repertoires in COVID-19. TCRdb's table, derived via immunoSEQ multiplex PCR, lists solely in-frame clones and lacks some. Here the sample spans roughly 95,000 clones, around 76% being singletons. Sequencing was done on a sample of peripheral blood. The receptors originated from a man older than 75 with acute or convalescent COVID-19.

The V call is TRBV29-1, the J call TRBJ2-1, with 9 bases aligning to TRBD2. Germline V gene lookup returns CDR1 SQVTM and CDR2 ANQGSEA. The trim removed 6 bases at V and 4 bases at J, leaving 22 bases unmatched. The CDR3 runs to 19 residues. The CDR3 DNA reads as TGCAGCGTGACTTTTCCGGGGGTCCAGCGGGAGGCACCATACAATGAGCAGTTCTTC. It specifies CSVTFPGVQREAPYNEQFF.

This rearrangement joins TRBV7-2 to TRBJ2-1; D may be TRBD1 (6 bases). The CDR3 loop spans 16 amino acids. Germline V CDR1 and CDR2: SGHTA, FQGNSA. The ends were cut back, 5 bases at V and 9 bases at J, with 23 bases in the middle. Written as DNA, the CDR3 is TGTGCCAGCAGCCCAAGAGCCATACAGGGTGGAGGTGAGCAGTTCTTC. This translates into CASSPRAIQGGGEQFF.

This chain links TRBV6-7 with TRBJ1-4; 7 bases fit TRBD1. TRBV6-7 is placed among ORFs of uncertain function. The CDR3 consists of 13 residues. The junction had 8 bases not matched to a gene; V was cut back by 10 bases and J by 6 bases. CDR3 nucleotide sequence: TGTGCCATCGACCACAGGGGAGATGAAAAACTGTTTTTT. Amino acids: CAIDHRGDEKLFF.

V and J are TRBV4-3 and TRBJ2-3, with TRBD1 identical over 10 bases. The J segment lost 2 bases and the V segment lost 5 bases, leaving 4 bases of the junction unmatched. The CDR3 contains 15 residues. Germline V gene sequence: CDR1 LGHNA, CDR2 YSLEER. CDR3 bases: TGCGCCAGCAGCGTGGGACAGGGGAACACAGATACGCAGTATTTT. Translating gives CASSVGQGNTDTQYF.

V gene TRBV5-4 combines with J gene TRBJ2-1, with 9 bases identical to TRBD1. V shed 5 bases and J 15 bases; nucleotides not matched to a gene: 9. CDR1 is SGHNT, CDR2 YYREEE, per germline (reference sequence). The CDR3 is made up of 12 amino acids. As DNA, the CDR3 is TGTGCCAGCAGACTACAGGGGGCTGCGCTGTTCTTC. Translating it yields CASRLQGAALFF.

This chain links TRBV27 with TRBJ1-6; maybe TRBD1 (5 bases). In germline, CDR1 is MNHEY, CDR2 SMNVEV (reference sequence). CDR3 length: 13 amino acids. V lost 3 bases and J lost 8, with 8 bases in between. The CDR3 reads CASSFDSYSPLHF. The CDR3 nucleotides read TGTGCCAGCAGTTTCGACAGCTATTCACCCCTCCACTTT.

The chain links TRBV5-1 to TRBJ2-3, with a possible D match to TRBD1 (5 bases). The germline CDR1 and CDR2 sequences are SGHRS and YFSETQ. Trimming removed 0 bases from V and 2 bases from J, with 7 bases in between. This CDR3 comprises 14 residues. CDR3: CASSLGQNTDTQYF. For the CDR3, the DNA is TGCGCCAGCAGCTTGGGACAGAACACAGATACGCAGTATTTT.

This clone was seen a single time. The V and J genes are TRBV19 and TRBJ1-5, with TRBD1 as a possible D gene (6 bases). Trimming shortened V by 6 bases and J by 1 base, and 13 bases separated the two germline ends. CDR1 and CDR2 (germline): LNHDA, SQIVND (reference sequence). The CDR3 covers 15 residues. As DNA, the CDR3 is TGTGCCAGTAGACAACAGGGATCGAGCAATCAGCCCCAGCATTTT. It encodes CASRQQGSSNQPQHF.

The chain has TRBV14 and TRBJ1-2; D perhaps matches TRBD1 (5 bases). The CDR3 consists of 13 residues. V was clipped by 2 bases and J by 5 bases, with 9 bases between them. Germline lookup yields CDR1 SGHDN and CDR2 FVKESK. In DNA, the CDR3 is TGTGCCAGCAGCCAATCGGGGGGGTATGGCTACACCTTC. Its protein product is CASSQSGGYGYTF. Based on the CDR3 plus reference TRBV14 and TRBJ1-2, the full variable domain is EAGVTQFPSHSVIEKGQTVTLRCDPISGHDNLYWYRRVMGKEIKFLLHFVKESKQDESGMPNNRFLAERTGGTYSTLKVQPAELEDSGVYFCASSQSGGYGYTFGSGTRLTVV.

V and J are TRBV6-5 and TRBJ1-6; D is possibly TRBD1 (6 bases). CDR1 MNHEY and CDR2 SVGAGI come from the germline V gene. Trimming shortened V by 1 base and J by 9 bases, and 13 bases separated the two germline ends. The CDR3 has 15 residues. The CDR3 nucleotides are TGTGCCAGCAGTTACTTGGGGGCGAATAGTTCACCCCTCCACTTT. Its protein is CASSYLGANSSPLHF.

The table lists this clone with a few counts. This rearrangement joins TRBV5-1 to TRBJ2-7; unclear D gene. Per the germline V gene, CDR1 is SGHRS and CDR2 is YFSETQ. V shed 0 bases and J shed 3 bases, with 7 bases lying between them. This CDR3 contains 13 residues. This CDR3 reads CASSLDSYYEQYF. The DNA for the CDR3 is TGCGCCAGCAGCTTGGACAGCTACTACGAGCAGTACTTC.

This CDR3 is CASSPPPGVGNQPQHF. The CDR3 region has the DNA TGTGCCAGCTCACCACCGCCAGGGGTGGGCAATCAGCCCCAGCATTTT. The rearrangement links TRBV18 to TRBJ1-5; a possible D gene is TRBD1 (6 bases). Germline lookup yields CDR1 KGHSH and CDR2 LQKENI. Trimming stripped 0 bases from V and 2 bases from J, with 11 bases between. The CDR3 is 16 residues long. Full variable domain (outside the CDR3, taken from reference TRBV18 and TRBJ1-5): NAGVMQNPRHLVRRRGQEARLRCSPMKGHSHVYWYRQLPEEGLKFMVYLQKENIIDESGMPKERFSAEFPKEGPSILRIQQVVRGDSAAYFCASSPPPGVGNQPQHFGDGTRLSIL.

The chain is built from TRBV6-5 and TRBJ2-7; 9 positions agree with TRBD1. Trimming took 6 bases from V and 0 from J; bases not matched to a gene: 6. The CDR3 loop spans 15 amino acids. Germline lookup yields CDR1 MNHEY and CDR2 SVGAGI. CDR3 region: CASSSDRGLSYEQYF. CDR3 DNA sequence: TGTGCCAGCAGCTCGGACAGGGGCCTCTCCTACGAGCAGTACTTC.

The genes are TRBV12-3 or TRBV12-4 and TRBJ2-2, with no clear D. The CDR3 totals 13 residues. The V and J ends lost 6 bases and 6 bases respectively, with 11 bases between them. This CDR3 is CASSRSRSGELFF. CDR3 sequence (DNA): TGTGCCAGCAGCCGTAGTAGATCCGGGGAGCTGTTTTTT.

The chain couples TRBV6-5 to TRBJ2-1; 7 nucleotides line up with TRBD2. The CDR3 is made up of 15 amino acids. With 4 bases clipped from V and 6 bases from J, the junction kept 9 bases outside the gene matches. Germline V CDR1 and CDR2: MNHEY, SVGAGI. The DNA for the CDR3 is TGTGCCAGCAGTTCCCCGGGACGGGGGGTCAATGAGCAGTTCTTC. It encodes CASSSPGRGVNEQFF.

This chain connects TRBV7-2 to TRBJ2-5, with D perhaps matching TRBD2 (6 bases). Trimming took 1 base from V and 4 from J, leaving 13 bases between them. The germline gives CDR1 SGHTA, CDR2 FQGNSA. The CDR3 is 15 amino acids. The CDR3 is CASSLDRVGGETQYF. The DNA of the CDR3 is TGTGCCAGCAGCTTAGACCGGGTGGGGGGAGAGACCCAGTACTTC. The full variable domain, its missing parts supplied by reference TRBV7-2 and TRBJ2-5, is GAGVSQSPSNKVTEKGKDVELRCDPISGHTALYWYRQSLGQGLEFLIYFQGNSAPDKSGLPSDRFSAERTGGSVSTLTIQRTQQEDSAVYLCASSLDRVGGETQYFGPGTRLLVL.

This clone was detected only once. The genes are TRBV7-2 and TRBJ1-1; D is possibly TRBD1 (5 bases). V was clipped by 4 bases and J by 4 bases, with 19 bases between them. The CDR3 runs 16 residues. Germline assignment: CDR1 SGHTA and CDR2 FQGNSA. The CDR3 sequence: CASSSEWTIMSTEAFF. DNA for the CDR3: TGTGCCAGCAGCTCGGAGTGGACAATCATGTCCACTGAAGCTTTCTTT.

This chain joins TRBV4-3 and TRBJ2-3; 10 bases agree with TRBD2. Trimming cost V 2 bases and J 3 bases; bases outside gene matches: 2. Germline CDR1 LGHNA, CDR2 YSLEER. The CDR3 has 15 residues. Written as DNA, the CDR3 is TGCGCCAGCAGCCAACCGGGACTAGCGACAGATACGCAGTATTTT. Protein product: CASSQPGLATDTQYF.

The V gene is TRBV27, the J gene TRBJ1-2; the D is unclear. The V gene's germline CDR1 is MNHEY and CDR2 SMNVEV (reference sequence). Deletions cut 2 bases from V and 0 bases from J, with 7 bases between. The CDR3 loop spans 14 amino acids. CDR3 in DNA: TGTGCCAGCAGTTTAAACAGAGCTAACTATGGCTACACCTTC. It encodes CASSLNRANYGYTF.

This chain links TRBV7-2 with TRBJ1-2, with 9 bases that match TRBD1. J gave up 5 bases and V 1 base, and 5 bases lay outside the gene matches. The germline gives CDR1 SGHTA, CDR2 FQGNSA. The CDR3 is 15 residues long. The CDR3 nucleotides are TGTGCCAGCAGCTTAGGCCACGGGACAGGGTATGGCTACACCTTC. Its protein is CASSLGHGTGYGYTF. Based on the CDR3 plus reference TRBV7-2 and TRBJ1-2, the full variable domain is GAGVSQSPSNKVTEKGKDVELRCDPISGHTALYWYRQSLGQGLEFLIYFQGNSAPDKSGLPSDRFSAERTGGSVSTLTIQRTQQEDSAVYLCASSLGHGTGYGYTFGSGTRLTVV.

The genes are TRBV24-1 and TRBJ2-1; 9 bases match TRBD2. CDR3 size: 17 residues. J lost 4 bases, V lost 3 bases, and 9 bases had no gene match. Germline V gene lookup returns CDR1 KGHDR and CDR2 SFDVKD. The CDR3 DNA is TGTGCCACCAGTGATCACGGAGCGGGGGGTACATACAATGAGCAGTTCTTC. This sequence encodes CATSDHGAGGTYNEQFF.

This chain uses TRBV10-2 with TRBJ1-5; 7 bases are a match to TRBD1. CDR3 length equals 13 residues. Per the germline V gene, CDR1 is WSHSY and CDR2 is SAAADI. Trimming removed 3 bases from V and 6 bases from J; junction bases left unmatched: 2. The CDR3 here is CASSEQGLQPQHF. The CDR3 DNA reads as TGCGCCAGCAGTGAACAGGGGCTTCAGCCCCAGCATTTT.

This sequence joins TRBV19 and TRBJ1-4; 8 nucleotides line up with TRBD1. This CDR3 spans 17 amino acids. V shed 3 bases, J shed 8 bases, and the junction held 14 bases outside the gene matches. The germline V gene encodes CDR1 LNHDA and CDR2 SQIVND (reference sequence). The CDR3 loop reads CASSISLQQGDREKLFF. In nucleotides, the CDR3 is TGTGCCAGTAGTATCTCCCTTCAACAGGGGGACAGGGAAAAACTGTTTTTT.

The chain has TRBV30 and TRBJ2-3; tentative D call: TRBD1 (6 bases). The CDR3 is 18 amino acids. CDR1 and CDR2 from the germline V gene are GTSNPN and SVGIG (reference sequence). The V and J ends lost 2 bases and 3 bases respectively, with 24 bases between them. The CDR3 DNA follows: TGTGCCTGGAGTTCGGGCCTCACAGGCACGAGGGGGACAGATACGCAGTATTTT. It translates to CAWSSGLTGTRGTDTQYF.

The chain combines TRBV6-6 with TRBJ1-4; 9 bases line up with TRBD1. This CDR3 spans 14 amino acids. After removal of 7 bases from V and 8 bases from J, the junction contained 8 bases not matched to a gene. Germline loops: CDR1 MNHNY, CDR2 SVGAGI (reference sequence). This chain's CDR3 is CASTWTGELEKLFF. In DNA, the CDR3 is TGTGCCAGCACTTGGACAGGGGAATTGGAAAAACTGTTTTTT.